This T cell receptor (beta chain) was captured in a study of spatial heterogeneity in lung cancer. Study as a whole: As counted in raw reads, each unique TCR and UMI combination appeared more than ten times on average.

Germline CDR1 and CDR2: DFQATT and SNEGSKA (reference sequence). The CDR3 length is 12 residues. V dropped 6 bases and J dropped 2 bases, with 8 bases sitting between them. Points on this clonotype: Its antigen is not known.

Time point indicated: sample taken at primary tumor resection. Frozen PBMC, nontumor lung or tumor provided whole RNA, which was sequenced unsorted. Study findings and constraints: How many expanded intratumoral alpha and beta TCRs were present tracked the tumor mutation count, which was a count of nonsynonymous mutations. Ubiquitous and regional expanded TCR counts mirrored ubiquitous and regional nonsynonymous mutation counts, respectively.

TCR cDNA molecules each had a unique molecular identifier. TCRdb itself ran the 5' RACE reads through MiXCR, one entry per CDR3 protein. The repertoire consists of about 7,200 distinct CDR3 sequences, with over 8.5% occurring once and the leading ten covering 8% to 11%. The genes are TRBV20-1 and TRBJ2-1, with D unclear. The source was lung tumor tissue, collected at surgery. The sequence was obtained from a female donor with early-stage non-small cell lung cancer. In DNA, the CDR3 is TGCAGTGCCCCGACCCCCTACAATGAGCAGTTCTTC. This translates into CSAPTPYNEQFF.